This T cell receptor (beta chain) is from a study of control samples from healthy donors and cancer patients. This clone has a single count. The table came from immunoSEQ multiplex PCR; TCRdb's copy has only in-frame clones and leaves some out. The table has 150,000 to 200,000 clones, roughly 92% seen once. Trimming at V came to 3 bases and at J to 7 bases, leaving 8 bases not matched to a gene. CDR3 length: 14 amino acids. In germline, CDR1 is SGHRS, CDR2 YFSETQ. Sequenced input: blood. This sequence joins TRBV5-1 and TRBJ2-7, with 9 nucleotides matching TRBD1. The receptor's source is a man aged 25-45 years in good health. The chain's CDR3 is CASSSTGTGFEQYF. Here the CDR3 DNA reads TGCGCCAGCAGCTCTACCGGGACAGGGTTTGAGCAGTACTTC.